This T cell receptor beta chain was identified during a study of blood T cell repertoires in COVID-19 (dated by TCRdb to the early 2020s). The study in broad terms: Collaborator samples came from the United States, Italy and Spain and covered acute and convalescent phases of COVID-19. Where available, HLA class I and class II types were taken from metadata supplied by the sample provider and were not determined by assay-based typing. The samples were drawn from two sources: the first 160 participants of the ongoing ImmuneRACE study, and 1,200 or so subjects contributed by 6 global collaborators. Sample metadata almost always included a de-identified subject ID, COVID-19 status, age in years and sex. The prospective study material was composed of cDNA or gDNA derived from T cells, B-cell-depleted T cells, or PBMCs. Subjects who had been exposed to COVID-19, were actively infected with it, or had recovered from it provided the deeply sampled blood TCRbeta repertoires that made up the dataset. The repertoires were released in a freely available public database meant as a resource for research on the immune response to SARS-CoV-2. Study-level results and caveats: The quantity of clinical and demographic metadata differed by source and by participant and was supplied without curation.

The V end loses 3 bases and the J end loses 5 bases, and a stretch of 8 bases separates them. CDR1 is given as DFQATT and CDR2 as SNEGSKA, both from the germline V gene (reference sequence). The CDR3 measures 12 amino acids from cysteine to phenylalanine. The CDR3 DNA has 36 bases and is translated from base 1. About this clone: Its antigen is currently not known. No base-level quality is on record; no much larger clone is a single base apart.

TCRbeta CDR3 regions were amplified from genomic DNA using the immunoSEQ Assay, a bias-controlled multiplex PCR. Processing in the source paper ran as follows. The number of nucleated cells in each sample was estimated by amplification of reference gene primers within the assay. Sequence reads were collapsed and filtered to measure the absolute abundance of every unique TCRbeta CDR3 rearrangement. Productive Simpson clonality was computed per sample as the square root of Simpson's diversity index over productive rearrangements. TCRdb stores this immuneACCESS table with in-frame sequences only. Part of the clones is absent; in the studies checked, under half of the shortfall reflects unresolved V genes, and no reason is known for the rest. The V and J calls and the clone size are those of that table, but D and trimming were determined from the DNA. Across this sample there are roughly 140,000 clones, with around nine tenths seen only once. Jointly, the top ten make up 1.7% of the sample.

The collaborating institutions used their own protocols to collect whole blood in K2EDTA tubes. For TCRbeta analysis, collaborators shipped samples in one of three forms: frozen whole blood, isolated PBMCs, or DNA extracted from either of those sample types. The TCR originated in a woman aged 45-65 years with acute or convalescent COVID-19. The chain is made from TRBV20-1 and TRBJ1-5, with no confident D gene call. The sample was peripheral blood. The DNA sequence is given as TGCAGTGCTAGTCTCAGTTATCAGCCCCAGCATTTT. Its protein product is CSASLSYQPQHF.